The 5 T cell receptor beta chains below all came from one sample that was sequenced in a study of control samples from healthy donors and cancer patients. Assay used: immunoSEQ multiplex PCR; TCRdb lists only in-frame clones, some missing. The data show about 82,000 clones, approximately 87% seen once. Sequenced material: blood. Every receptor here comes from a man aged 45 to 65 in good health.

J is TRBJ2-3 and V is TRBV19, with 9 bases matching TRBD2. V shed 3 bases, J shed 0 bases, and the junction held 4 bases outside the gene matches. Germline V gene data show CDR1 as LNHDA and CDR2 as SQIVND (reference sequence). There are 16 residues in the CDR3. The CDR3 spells CASSISAGGSTDTQYF. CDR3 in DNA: TGTGCCAGTAGTATTTCGGCGGGGGGGAGCACAGATACGCAGTATTTT.

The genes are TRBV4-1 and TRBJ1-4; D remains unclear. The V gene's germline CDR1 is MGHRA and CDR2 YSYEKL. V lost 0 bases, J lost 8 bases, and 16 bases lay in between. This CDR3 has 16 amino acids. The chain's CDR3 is CASSQDPGLEREKLFF. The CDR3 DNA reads TGCGCCAGCAGCCAAGATCCCGGCCTCGAACGGGAAAAACTGTTTTTT.

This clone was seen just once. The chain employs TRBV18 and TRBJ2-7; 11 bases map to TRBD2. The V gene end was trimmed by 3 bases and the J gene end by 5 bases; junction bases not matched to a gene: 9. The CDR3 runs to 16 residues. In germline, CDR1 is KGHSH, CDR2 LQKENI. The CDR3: CASSPRFSGRANEQYF. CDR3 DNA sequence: TGTGCCAGCTCACCTCGGTTTAGCGGGAGGGCCAACGAGCAGTACTTC.

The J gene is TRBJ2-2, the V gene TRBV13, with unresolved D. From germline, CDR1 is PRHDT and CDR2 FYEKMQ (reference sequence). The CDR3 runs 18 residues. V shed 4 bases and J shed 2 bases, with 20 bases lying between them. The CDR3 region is CASSYPQLDKINTGELFF. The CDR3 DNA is TGTGCCAGCAGCTACCCCCAGCTAGACAAGATCAACACCGGGGAGCTGTTTTTT.

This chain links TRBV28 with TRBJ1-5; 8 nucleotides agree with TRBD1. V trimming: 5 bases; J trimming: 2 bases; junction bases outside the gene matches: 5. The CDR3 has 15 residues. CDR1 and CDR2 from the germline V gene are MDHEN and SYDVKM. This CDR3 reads CASSPLTGGNQPQHF. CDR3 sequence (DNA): TGTGCCAGCAGTCCCCTGACAGGGGGCAATCAGCCCCAGCATTTT.